Listed here are 11 T cell receptor beta chains from one sample, sequenced in a study of shared clonotypes between healthy human individuals (dated by TCRdb to the early 2020s). The protocol used for the library was the immunoSEQ multiplex PCR assay. TCRdb's version of the immuneACCESS table is confined to in-frame rearrangements and falls short of the full clone set. An unresolved V gene accounts for under half of the shortfall where checked; the remainder is of unknown origin. In this sample the table shows roughly 100,000 clones, around 71% of which occur a single time. Around 25% of the sample is held by the ten biggest clonotypes. The sample comprised memory CD8+ T cells sorted from blood. The cell subset or site label, read with the paper, signifies: CD45RO+ cells pooled with CCR7-negative TemRA cells. The receptors shown here come from a woman in her twenties or thirties in good health.

This chain links TRBV28 with TRBJ1-1; no definite D call. V was cut by 3 bases and J by 1 base, with 15 bases left in between. There are 16 residues in the CDR3. The V gene's germline CDR1 is MDHEN and CDR2 SYDVKM. This CDR3 reads CASSFDPRGANTEAFF. The CDR3 DNA reads as TGTGCCAGCAGTTTCGACCCCCGGGGTGCGAACACTGAAGCTTTCTTT. The full variable domain, with the rest looked up from reference TRBV28 and TRBJ1-1, is DVKVTQSSRYLVKRTGEKVFLECVQDMDHENMFWYRQDPGLGLRLIYFSYDVKMKEKGDIPEGYSVSREKKERFSLILESASTNQTSMYLCASSFDPRGANTEAFFGQGTRLTVV.

This clone appeared a few times. The rearrangement uses TRBV6-1 and TRBJ2-3, with 11 bases identical to TRBD2. The V gene's germline CDR1 is MNHNS and CDR2 SASEGT. The CDR3 is 15 amino acids. V shed 6 bases and J 5 bases; nucleotides not matched to a gene: 7. In DNA form, the CDR3 reads TGTGCCAGCAGGATGACTAGCGGGACTCTAGATACGCAGTATTTT. Translated, it gives CASRMTSGTLDTQYF.

The chain links TRBV6-1 to TRBJ2-1; possibly TRBD2 for D (5 bases). This CDR3 region has 15 residues. With 6 bases removed from V and 8 bases from J, the gap between germline ends came to 20 bases. Per germline, CDR1 MNHNS and CDR2 SASEGT. The CDR3 sequence: CASSPTNREFYEQFF. Here the CDR3 DNA reads TGTGCCAGCAGCCCGACTAATAGGGAGTTCTATGAGCAGTTCTTC.

Worth noting for this clone: This sample includes further DNA sequences coding for the same CDR3. The chain couples TRBV6-1 to TRBJ1-1, with D possibly TRBD1 on 5 matching bases. The CDR3 contains 13 residues. The germline V gene encodes CDR1 MNHNS and CDR2 SASEGT. The germline V and J ends were trimmed by 3 bases and 1 base, with 6 bases remaining between them. Here the CDR3 reads CASSDRENTEAFF. The CDR3 bases are TGTGCCAGCAGTGACAGGGAGAACACTGAAGCTTTCTTT.

This rearrangement joins TRBV6-1 to TRBJ2-3, with TRBD1 identical over 7 bases. This CDR3 comprises 15 residues. Germline V gene lookup returns CDR1 MNHNS and CDR2 SASEGT. The trim removed 0 bases at V and 4 bases at J, leaving 4 bases unmatched. The CDR3 nucleotides are TGTGCCAGCAGTGAAGCGCTTCAGGGGGCAGATACGCAGTATTTT. It is translated as CASSEALQGADTQYF.

This chain uses TRBV7-3 with TRBJ2-1, with TRBD2 matching over 7 bases. V lost 1 base, J lost 8 bases, and 2 bases stayed unmatched. This CDR3 has 13 residues. Germline V CDR1 and CDR2: SGHTA, FQGTGA. The CDR3 here is CASSLSGSDEQFF. CDR3 nucleotide sequence: TGTGCCAGCAGCTTAAGCGGGAGCGATGAGCAGTTCTTC.

A note on this clone: With a much larger clone just one base away, this may be a read error. V gene TRBV27 combines with J gene TRBJ2-5; D uncertain. This CDR3 has 14 residues. V lost 0 bases, J lost 0 bases, and 5 bases lay in between. Germline V CDR1 and CDR2: MNHEY, SMNVEV (reference sequence). CDR3 nucleotides: TGTGCCAGCAGTTTATCAGGGTACCAAGAGACCCAGTACTTC. It codes for CASSLSGYQETQYF.

This sequence joins TRBV4-2 and TRBJ1-2; D unclear. Trimming removed 5 bases at V and 7 bases at J, with 14 bases between. This CDR3 is built from 13 residues. The germline gives CDR1 LGHNA, CDR2 YNFKEQ. In DNA form, the CDR3 reads TGTGCCAGCAGCTTGTATCGGGAGTCTGGCTACACCTTC. It is translated as CASSLYRESGYTF.

V is TRBV4-2 and J is TRBJ2-7, with 7 nucleotides matching TRBD1. The junction had 6 bases not matched to a gene; V was cut back by 2 bases and J by 2 bases. CDR1 is LGHNA, CDR2 YNFKEQ, per germline. The CDR3 is 15 residues long. In DNA form, the CDR3 reads TGTGCCAGCAGCCAAACGGACAGGTCGACCTACGAGCAGTACTTC. It is translated as CASSQTDRSTYEQYF.

This clone was counted only a few times. This chain connects TRBV6-1 to TRBJ1-3; D unresolved. The V end lost 4 bases, the J end lost 4 bases, and 20 bases lay between the germline ends. CDR3 length equals 17 residues. CDR1 and CDR2 from the germline V gene are MNHNS and SASEGT. The CDR3 protein is CASSGRQWGPSGNTIYF. The CDR3 DNA sequence: TGTGCCAGCAGTGGGAGGCAGTGGGGTCCTAGCGGAAACACCATATATTTT.

Points on this clone: The same CDR3 arises from other DNA sequences in this sample as well. The chain carries TRBV7-2 and TRBJ2-3; D ambiguous. Trimming shortened V by 6 bases and J by 2 bases, and 6 bases separated the two germline ends. The CDR3 is made up of 12 amino acids. From germline, CDR1 is SGHTA and CDR2 FQGNSA. The CDR3 is CASSTYTDTQYF. In DNA, the CDR3 is TGTGCCAGCAGTACCTACACAGATACGCAGTATTTT. Variable domain in full (rest from reference TRBV7-2 and TRBJ2-3): GAGVSQSPSNKVTEKGKDVELRCDPISGHTALYWYRQSLGQGLEFLIYFQGNSAPDKSGLPSDRFSAERTGGSVSTLTIQRTQQEDSAVYLCASSTYTDTQYFGPGTRLTVL.